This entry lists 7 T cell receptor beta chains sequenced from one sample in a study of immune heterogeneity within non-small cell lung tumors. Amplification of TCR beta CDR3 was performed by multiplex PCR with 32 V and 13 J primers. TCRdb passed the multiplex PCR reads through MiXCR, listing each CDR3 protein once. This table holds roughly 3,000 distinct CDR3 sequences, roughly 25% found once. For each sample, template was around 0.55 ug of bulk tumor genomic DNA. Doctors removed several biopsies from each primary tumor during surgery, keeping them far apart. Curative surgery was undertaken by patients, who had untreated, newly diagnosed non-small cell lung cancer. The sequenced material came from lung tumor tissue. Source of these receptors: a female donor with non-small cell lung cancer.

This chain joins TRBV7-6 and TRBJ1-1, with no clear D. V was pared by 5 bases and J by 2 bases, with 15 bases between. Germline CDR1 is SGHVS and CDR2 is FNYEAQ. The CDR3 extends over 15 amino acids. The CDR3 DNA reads TGTGCCAGCAGCAACACGGAGCTAATCAACACTGAAGCTTTCTTT. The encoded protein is CASSNTELINTEAFF.

In DNA form, the CDR3 reads TGCAGCGCCAGACAGGTCAATGAGCAGTTCTTC. Translating it yields CSARQVNEQFF. The V call is TRBV29-1, the J call TRBJ2-1; possibly TRBD1 for D (6 bases). Between the trimmed V and J ends, which lost 7 bases and 6 bases, there was a span of 10 bases. Germline lookup yields CDR1 SQVTM and CDR2 ANQGSEA. The CDR3 sequence is 11 residues long.

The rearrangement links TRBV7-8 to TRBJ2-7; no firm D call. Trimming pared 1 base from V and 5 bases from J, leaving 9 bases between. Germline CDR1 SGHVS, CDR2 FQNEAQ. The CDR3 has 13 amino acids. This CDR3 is CASSLEFGDEQYF. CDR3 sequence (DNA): TGTGCCAGCAGCTTAGAGTTTGGGGACGAGCAGTACTTC. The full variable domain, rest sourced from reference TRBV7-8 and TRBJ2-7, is GAGVSQSPRYKVAKRGQDVALRCDPISGHVSLFWYQQALGQGPEFLTYFQNEAQLDKSGLPSDRFFAERPEGSVSTLKIQRTQQEDSAVYLCASSLEFGDEQYFGPGTRLTVT.

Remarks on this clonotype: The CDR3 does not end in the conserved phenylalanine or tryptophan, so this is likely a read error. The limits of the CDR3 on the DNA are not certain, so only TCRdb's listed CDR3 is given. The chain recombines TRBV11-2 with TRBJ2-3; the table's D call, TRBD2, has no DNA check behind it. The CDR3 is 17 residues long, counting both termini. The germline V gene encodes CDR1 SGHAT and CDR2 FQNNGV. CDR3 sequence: CASSLGPSISYEQYFGP.

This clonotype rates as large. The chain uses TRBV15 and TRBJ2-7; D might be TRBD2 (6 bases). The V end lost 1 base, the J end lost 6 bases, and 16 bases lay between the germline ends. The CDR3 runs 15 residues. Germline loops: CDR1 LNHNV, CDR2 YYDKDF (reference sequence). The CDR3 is CATSRVSGGGSEQYF. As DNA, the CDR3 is TGTGCCACCAGCAGAGTTTCTGGGGGAGGATCCGAGCAGTACTTC. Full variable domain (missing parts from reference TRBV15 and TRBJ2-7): DAMVIQNPRYQVTQFGKPVTLSCSQTLNHNVMYWYQQKSSQAPKLLFHYYDKDFNNEADTPDNFQSRRPNTSFCFLDIRSPGLGDTAMYLCATSRVSGGGSEQYFGPGTRLTVT.

As DNA, the CDR3 is TGCAGCGTTGCCGGGACAGGGATCGATACGCAGTATTTT. Translation: CSVAGTGIDTQYF. This chain uses TRBV29-1 with TRBJ2-3; TRBD1 aligns across 9 bases. CDR3 length: 13 amino acids. Trimming at V came to 4 bases and at J to 6 bases, leaving 5 bases not matched to a gene. Germline V gives CDR1 SQVTM, CDR2 ANQGSEA.

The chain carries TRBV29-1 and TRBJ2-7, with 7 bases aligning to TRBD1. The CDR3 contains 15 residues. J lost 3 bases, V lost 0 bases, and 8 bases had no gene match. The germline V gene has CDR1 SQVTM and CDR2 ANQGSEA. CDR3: CSVEEVRTGLYEQYF. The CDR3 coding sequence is TGCAGCGTTGAAGAAGTGCGGACAGGCCTCTACGAGCAGTACTTC.